Here is one T cell receptor beta chain with its context. Its cognate antigen is unknown. The sample originates from a study of somatic mutations in cytotoxic T cells in rheumatoid arthritis. Study-level points and caveats: Healthy controls showed no age-related rise in CD8+ clonality, whereas rheumatoid arthritis patients did.

This CDR3 contains 14 residues. Germline V gene sequence: CDR1 MNHEY, CDR2 SVGAGI. Trimming pared 2 bases from V and 10 bases from J, leaving 12 bases between. Clones were sequenced by immunoSEQ multiplex PCR, and TCRdb holds only the in-frame ones, with some missing. Among about 12,000 clones listed, roughly 74% were seen once. Positive selection with magnetic beads achieved the isolation of CD4+ and CD8+ cells, followed by a flow cytometry check of purity. The chain carries TRBV6-5 and TRBJ1-6; no firm D call. Sequencing was done on a sample of CD8+ T cells sorted from blood. The origin of this receptor is a woman between 35 and 50 years old in good health. The CDR3 sequence: CASSYRVSSSPLHF. The CDR3 DNA reads as TGTGCCAGCAGTTACCGGGTATCGAGCTCACCCCTCCACTTT.